Below are 25 T cell receptor beta chains sequenced from a single sample in a study (dated by TCRdb to the mid-2010s). Library preparation employed RT-PCR. Instrument on record: Illumina MiSeq. TCRdb handled the public reads itself, with Q25 trimming in fastp and clone calling in MiXCR, and kept productive beta chains. One record per CDR3 amino acid sequence lists the most common genes and DNA. Counted in this sample were more than 600,000 distinct CDR3 sequences; approximately 15% of them appeared once. About 3.9% of the sample rests with the top ten. The sequenced sample was memory CD4+ T cells from blood. The receptors originated from a female donor in good health, serving as a healthy control.

This clonotype was observed a few times. The V and J genes are TRBV6-5 and TRBJ2-2; D possibly matches TRBD1 or TRBD2 (5 bases each). Trimming removed 6 bases from V and 5 bases from J, with 10 bases in between. Per the germline V gene, CDR1 is MNHEY and CDR2 is SVGAGI. CDR3 length equals 13 residues. CDR3 region: CASRAGSTGELFF. For the CDR3, the DNA is TGTGCCAGCAGGGCAGGGAGTACCGGGGAGCTGTTTTTT.

In its sample, this clonotype was seen a few times. CDR3 sequence (DNA): TGCAGCGTGAAATGGGACAGGGGCACTGAAGCTTTCTTT. This translates into CSVKWDRGTEAFF. This chain links TRBV29-1 with TRBJ1-1, with 10 nucleotides matching TRBD1. The CDR3 has 13 amino acids. Germline lookup yields CDR1 SQVTM and CDR2 ANQGSEA. Trimming removed 6 bases from V and 4 bases from J; junction bases left unmatched: 5.

The rearrangement joins TRBV6-2 or TRBV6-3 to TRBJ2-3; perhaps TRBD2 as D (6 bases). V was clipped by 2 bases and J by 8 bases, with 11 bases between them. This CDR3 has 13 amino acids. CDR1 is MNHEY and CDR2 is SVGEGT in the germline V gene. CDR3 nucleotides: TGTGCCAGCAGTTACACCAATAGCGGTACGCAGTATTTT. Encoded protein: CASSYTNSGTQYF.

This clonotype was seen at least ten times. The V gene is TRBV20-1, the J gene TRBJ2-3; D possibly corresponds to TRBD1 (5 bases). V shed 6 bases and J shed 4 bases, with 26 bases lying between them. This CDR3 is built from 17 residues. CDR1 is DFQATT, CDR2 SNEGSKA, per germline (reference sequence). DNA of the CDR3: TGCAGTGCAAGCCCGTTTGGAATGACCAGGGTCCCAGATACGCAGTATTTT. As protein: CSASPFGMTRVPDTQYF.

The chain links TRBV4-3 to TRBJ2-1; 11 nucleotides line up with TRBD2. Per the germline V gene, CDR1 is LGHNA and CDR2 is YSLEER. CDR3 length: 16 amino acids. V was pared by 5 bases and J by 7 bases, with 10 bases of the junction left unmatched. CDR3 nucleotide sequence: TGCGCCAGCAGCTATCTTGGGGCTAGCGGGAGGAATGAGCAGTTCTTC. Translating it yields CASSYLGASGRNEQFF.

Ten or more counts support this clonotype. This chain links TRBV10-3 with TRBJ2-1; 13 bases fit TRBD2. The CDR3 consists of 14 residues. Germline values: CDR1 ENHRY, CDR2 SYGVKD. Germline trimming cut 10 bases from V and 8 bases from J; bases unmatched to any gene: 8. CDR3 DNA: TGTGCCACCACTAGCGGGAGGGCGATCCATGAGCAGTTCTTC. Translated, it gives CATTSGRAIHEQFF.

In its sample, this clonotype was seen a few times. J is TRBJ2-5 and V is TRBV5-1; D might be TRBD2 (6 bases). The germline V gene encodes CDR1 SGHRS and CDR2 YFSETQ. V was cut by 4 bases and J by 5 bases, with 18 bases left in between. CDR3 length: 15 amino acids. CDR3 DNA: TGCGCCAGCAGCCTGGTGGAGGGGAGTGGCGAGACCCAGTACTTC. It codes for CASSLVEGSGETQYF.

In its sample, this clonotype was seen a few times. The rearrangement uses TRBV20-1 and TRBJ2-7; 10 bases agree with TRBD2. Germline V gene data show CDR1 as DFQATT and CDR2 as SNEGSKA (reference sequence). The CDR3 loop spans 13 amino acids. V lost 6 bases to trimming and J lost 3 bases; unmatched junction nucleotides: 5. CDR3 sequence (DNA): TGCAGTGCAGGGACTAGCGCGTTCTACGAGCAGTACTTC. This translates into CSAGTSAFYEQYF.

This clonotype has more than one count but fewer than ten. The chain joins TRBV20-1 to TRBJ2-1, with 10 positions matching TRBD1. Germline trimming cut 6 bases from V and 7 bases from J; bases unmatched to any gene: 6. This CDR3 contains 13 residues. The germline V gene has CDR1 DFQATT and CDR2 SNEGSKA (reference sequence). Here the CDR3 DNA reads TGCAGTGCGCCGGACAGGGGGGTTAATGAGCAGTTCTTC. It codes for CSAPDRGVNEQFF.

At least ten counts were recorded for this clonotype. The V and J genes are TRBV3-1 and TRBJ2-5, with TRBD2 matching 8 bases. Looked up from germline, CDR1 is LGHDT and CDR2 is YNNKEL (reference sequence). The V and J ends lost 0 bases and 7 bases, in that order; junction bases with no gene match: 4. The CDR3 contains 14 residues. The CDR3 reads CASSQDAGGGTQYF. DNA for the CDR3: TGTGCCAGCAGCCAAGATGCGGGAGGAGGGACCCAGTACTTC.

The chain joins TRBV20-1 to TRBJ2-1; 12 positions match TRBD2. The V gene's germline CDR1 is DFQATT and CDR2 SNEGSKA (reference sequence). The V gene end was trimmed by 5 bases and the J gene end by 7 bases; junction bases not matched to a gene: 6. The CDR3 is 14 amino acids. The CDR3 coding sequence is TGCAGTGCTCCTAGCGGGAGGGCCCAGAATGAGCAGTTCTTC. Amino acids: CSAPSGRAQNEQFF.

This clonotype has only a few counts. The chain couples TRBV20-1 to TRBJ2-7; D perhaps matches TRBD1 (6 bases). The germline V gene encodes CDR1 DFQATT and CDR2 SNEGSKA (reference sequence). This CDR3 has 13 residues. Trimming took off 0 bases at V and 8 bases at J, with 14 bases between the two ends. The CDR3 coding sequence is TGCAGTGCTAGAGAACAGGGAGCCCCTCAGCAGTACTTC. Translated, it gives CSAREQGAPQQYF.

V usage is TRBV5-1 and J usage is TRBJ2-7; 9 bases line up with TRBD2. The CDR3 length is 15 residues. Germline CDR1 is SGHRS and CDR2 is YFSETQ. V dropped 4 bases and J dropped 7; count of bases not matched to a gene: 12. The chain's CDR3 is CASSGASSGVREQYF. The CDR3 bases are TGCGCCAGCAGCGGGGCGTCTAGCGGGGTGAGGGAGCAGTACTTC.

A note on this clonotype: This may be a read error, as it is one base from a much larger clone. This sequence joins TRBV5-5 and TRBJ2-1, with TRBD2 matching over 9 bases. Germline loops: CDR1 SGHKS, CDR2 YYEKEE (reference sequence). Unmatched junction bases numbered 8, after V lost 0 bases and J lost 7 bases. There are 16 residues in the CDR3. The CDR3 DNA reads as TGTGCCAGCAGCTTGGCGGCGGGAGGGGTGTTTAATGAGCAGTTCTTC. It is translated as CASSLAAGGVFNEQFF.

V gene TRBV6-5 combines with J gene TRBJ2-7; 9 bases agree with TRBD1. Looked up from germline, CDR1 is MNHEY and CDR2 is SVGAGI. V gave up 0 bases and J gave up 2 bases; unmatched junction bases: 2. This CDR3 has 15 amino acids. The CDR3 DNA reads as TGTGCCAGCAGTTACTCTGGGACAGGGACCTACGAGCAGTACTTC. This gives the protein CASSYSGTGTYEQYF.

The gene calls are TRBV7-2 and TRBJ1-6, with D possibly TRBD1 on 5 matching bases. The CDR3 has 15 residues. CDR1 SGHTA and CDR2 FQGNSA come from the germline V gene. Trimming stripped 1 base from V and 9 bases from J, with 13 bases between. CDR3: CASSLEGARVSPLHF. CDR3 nucleotides: TGTGCCAGCAGCTTAGAAGGAGCCAGGGTTTCACCCCTCCACTTT.

This clonotype turned up a few times. The chain carries TRBV28 and TRBJ1-5, with 7 bases aligning to TRBD1. Germline CDR1 is MDHEN and CDR2 is SYDVKM. The CDR3 contains 15 residues. The trim removed 3 bases at V and 5 bases at J, leaving 7 bases unmatched. The CDR3 reads CASSFDRARDQPQHF. In nucleotides, the CDR3 is TGTGCCAGCAGTTTCGACAGGGCACGGGATCAGCCCCAGCATTTT.

The CDR3 loop is CASGIDGNTEAFF. CDR3 coding DNA: TGTGCCAGCGGGATAGACGGGAACACTGAAGCTTTCTTT. This rearrangement joins TRBV12-3 or TRBV12-4 to TRBJ1-1; D remains ambiguous. V lost 8 bases to trimming and J lost 1 base, with 11 bases between them. This CDR3 has 13 amino acids.

This clonotype was observed a handful of times. The chain joins TRBV18 to TRBJ2-4; TRBD2 agrees at 8 bases. CDR3 length equals 15 residues. V was clipped by 4 bases and J by 5 bases; unmatched bases: 7. Germline V gene lookup returns CDR1 KGHSH and CDR2 LQKENI. CDR3 sequence reads: CASSRGSGSENIQYF. The CDR3 DNA sequence: TGTGCCAGCTCACGGGGGAGCGGGAGTGAAAACATTCAGTACTTC.

The genes are TRBV2 and TRBJ1-5, with 8 bases lining up with TRBD1. Germline V gene sequence: CDR1 SNHLY, CDR2 FYNNEI. The CDR3 extends over 20 amino acids. Trimming removed 6 bases from V and 0 bases from J; junction bases left unmatched: 19. Here the CDR3 reads CASSDTFGQGAANSNQPQHF. In DNA, the CDR3 is TGTGCCAGCAGCGACACTTTCGGGCAGGGGGCCGCGAATAGCAATCAGCCCCAGCATTTT.

The chain carries TRBV11-1 and TRBJ2-2; D may match TRBD1 or TRBD2 (5 bases each). The CDR3 contains 14 residues. V lost 5 bases and J lost 3, with 10 bases in between. The V gene's germline CDR1 is SGHAT and CDR2 FQDESV (reference sequence). This chain's CDR3 is CASSEGLYTGELFF. CDR3 nucleotide sequence: TGTGCCAGCAGCGAGGGGCTGTACACCGGGGAGCTGTTTTTT. Full variable domain (remainder filled in from reference TRBV11-1 and TRBJ2-2): EAEVAQSPRYKITEKSQAVAFWCDPISGHATLYWYRQILGQGPELLVQFQDESVVDDSQLPKDRFSAERLKGVDSTLKIQPAELGDSAMYLCASSEGLYTGELFFGEGSRLTVL.

The CDR3 here is CASSVEGTGTSGTDTQYF. DNA for the CDR3: TGTGCCAGCAGCGTCGAGGGTACCGGGACTAGCGGCACAGATACGCAGTATTTT. The chain recombines TRBV9 with TRBJ2-3, with 10 bases aligning to TRBD2. In germline, CDR1 is SGDLS, CDR2 YYNGEE. The CDR3 spans 18 residues. V lost 2 bases, J lost 1 base, and 10 bases stayed unmatched.

This clonotype was seen ten or more times. The V gene is TRBV4-1, the J gene TRBJ2-7, with D unresolved. Germline lookup yields CDR1 MGHRA and CDR2 YSYEKL. The CDR3 has 15 amino acids. Trimming shortened V by 3 bases and J by 3 bases, and 15 bases separated the two germline ends. The CDR3 DNA reads as TGCGCCAGCAGCCAGGTACCGAGGCCCCTCTACGAGCAGTACTTC. Translated: CASSQVPRPLYEQYF.

This chain joins TRBV20-1 and TRBJ1-1; 9 nucleotides align to TRBD1. The trim removed 4 bases at V and 4 bases at J, leaving 10 bases unmatched. Germline CDR1 and CDR2: DFQATT and SNEGSKA (reference sequence). This CDR3 contains 15 residues. The CDR3 nucleotides read TGCAGTGCTAAAAAGCCGGGACAGGGTGGCACTGAAGCTTTCTTT. This encodes CSAKKPGQGGTEAFF.

The table lists this clonotype with many counts. The chain joins TRBV24-1 to TRBJ1-5; D remains unclear. The germline V and J ends were trimmed by 3 bases and 0 bases, with 11 bases remaining between them. Per germline, CDR1 KGHDR and CDR2 SFDVKD. This CDR3 is built from 16 residues. This CDR3 is CATSDAGRTSNQPQHF. The CDR3 DNA follows: TGTGCCACCAGTGATGCTGGCAGGACTAGCAATCAGCCCCAGCATTTT.